This T cell receptor (beta chain) was recorded in a study of graft-versus-host responses after intestinal transplantation. Study at large: Recipients had transplants, and these were multivisceral, liver-intestinal, or isolated intestinal.

V shed 0 bases and J shed 6 bases, with 14 bases lying between them. Germline CDR1 is SGHRS and CDR2 is YFSETQ. The CDR3 totals 15 residues. Measured with immunoSEQ multiplex PCR; TCRdb has only the in-frame clones, and not every one. Of tens of thousands of clones listed, approximately 95% are singletons. Overall study results and limits: The study found high graft-versus-host to host-versus-graft clonal ratios in allografts of patients with graft-donor T cell macrochimerism. GvH clones detected in recipient marrow included some appearing first in ileum or blood.

Note on this clone: The antigen is not known.

The specimen comprised unstimulated CD8+ T cells sorted from spleen or lymph node cells, sampled before transplant. The clonotype was recovered from a human donor who was the organ donor for an intestinal transplant. This chain uses TRBV5-1 with TRBJ2-3; D not certain. The CDR3 DNA is TGCGCCAGCAGCTTGGTACGCCCGATGATGGATACGCAGTATTTT. It encodes CASSLVRPMMDTQYF.